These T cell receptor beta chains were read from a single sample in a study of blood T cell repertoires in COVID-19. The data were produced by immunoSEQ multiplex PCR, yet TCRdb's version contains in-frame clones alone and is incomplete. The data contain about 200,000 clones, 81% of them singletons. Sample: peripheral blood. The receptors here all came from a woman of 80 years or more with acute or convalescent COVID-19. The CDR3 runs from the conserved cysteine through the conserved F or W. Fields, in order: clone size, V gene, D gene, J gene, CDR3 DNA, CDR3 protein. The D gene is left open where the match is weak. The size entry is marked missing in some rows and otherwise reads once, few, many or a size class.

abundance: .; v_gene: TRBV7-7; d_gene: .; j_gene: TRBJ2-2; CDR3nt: TGTGCCACCAACAGGGCGAGCACCGGGGAGCTGTTTTTT; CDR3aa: CATNRASTGELFF
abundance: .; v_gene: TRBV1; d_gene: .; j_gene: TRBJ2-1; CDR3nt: TGCACCAGCAGCCAAGATTTAGGGGTTTTGCGAGTAAGCTCCTACAATGAGCAGTTCTTC; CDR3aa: CTSSQDLGVLRVSSYNEQFF
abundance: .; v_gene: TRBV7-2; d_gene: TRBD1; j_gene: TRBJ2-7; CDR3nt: TGTGCCAGCAGTCCGACAGGGGGCTACGAGCAGTACTTC; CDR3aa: CASSPTGGYEQYF
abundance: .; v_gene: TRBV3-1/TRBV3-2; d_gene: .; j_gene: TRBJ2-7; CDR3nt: TGTGCCAGCAGCCAAGATCCCCAGTCCTACGAGCAGTACTTC; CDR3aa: CASSQDPQSYEQYF
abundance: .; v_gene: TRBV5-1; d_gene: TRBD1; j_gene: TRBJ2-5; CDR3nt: TGCGCCAGCAGCGAAGGTTCCCAGGGGGCGTATGAGACCCAGTACTTC; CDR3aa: CASSEGSQGAYETQYF
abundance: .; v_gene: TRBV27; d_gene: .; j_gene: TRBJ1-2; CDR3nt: TGTGCCAGCAATTCGGGTTTGGGAGTGGGCTACACCTTC; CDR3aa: CASNSGLGVGYTF
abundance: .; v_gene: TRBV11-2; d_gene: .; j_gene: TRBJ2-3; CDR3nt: TGTGCCAGCAGCTCGAGGGGGGGAGACGGCACAGATACGCAGTATTTT; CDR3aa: CASSSRGGDGTDTQYF
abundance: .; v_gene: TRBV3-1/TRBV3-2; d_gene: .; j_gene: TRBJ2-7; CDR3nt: TGTGCCAGCAGCCATTTGGCGGGGTCGCGCTACGAGCAGTACTTC; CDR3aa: CASSHLAGSRYEQYF
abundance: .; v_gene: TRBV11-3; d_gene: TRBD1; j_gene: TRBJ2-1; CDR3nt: TGTGCCAGCAGCTCTCTTGGGACAGGGGGTGTTAATGAGCAGTTCTTC; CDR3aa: CASSSLGTGGVNEQFF
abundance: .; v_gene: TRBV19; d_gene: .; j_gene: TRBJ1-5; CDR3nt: TGTGCCAGTAGTTTTCCAGGTCAGCCCCAGCATTTT; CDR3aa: CASSFPGQPQHF
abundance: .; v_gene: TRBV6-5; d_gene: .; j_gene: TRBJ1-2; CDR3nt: TGTGCCAGCAGTTACGGAGGTAACGGCTACACCTTC; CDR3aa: CASSYGGNGYTF
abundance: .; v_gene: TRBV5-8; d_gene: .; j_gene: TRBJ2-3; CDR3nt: TGTGCCAGCAGCTTAGTGTCGGGCACAGATACGCAGTATTTT; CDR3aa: CASSLVSGTDTQYF
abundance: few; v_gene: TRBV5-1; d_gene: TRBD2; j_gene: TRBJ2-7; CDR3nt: TGCGCCAGCAGCCCGGCGCCTAGCGGGAGTTACGAGCAGTACTTC; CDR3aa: CASSPAPSGSYEQYF
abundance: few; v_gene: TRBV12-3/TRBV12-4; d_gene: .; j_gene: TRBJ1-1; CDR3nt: TGTGCCAACTCCCTTGGGCCGAACACTGAAGCTTTCTTT; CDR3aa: CANSLGPNTEAFF